This record covers a single TCR beta chain. The antigen is not known. TCRdb reprocessed the 5' RACE reads via MiXCR and lists one record per CDR3 protein. The repertoire holds around 65,000 distinct CDR3 sequences, with roughly 9.9% as singletons. The entry originates in a study of T-cell memory formation after mild COVID-19. Findings and limits, study-wide: Contracting clones localized mainly to CM and EM when CD4+ and mainly to EMRA when CD8+. Cross-reactive memory seemingly joined, as some responding clones were found in pre-infection memory.

What was sequenced was PBMCs or a T cell subset sorted from them (not recorded which). The sequence derives from a man in his late teens or twenties who had mild COVID-19 (a few samples of this study predate the infection). Cell type and time point are not known.

The DNA of the CDR3 is TGTGCCAGCAACCCGGGGAGCACAGATACGCAGTATTTT. Protein sequence: CASNPGSTDTQYF. V usage is TRBV7-2 and J usage is TRBJ2-3; a weak D match, TRBD2 (5 bases). Looked up from germline, CDR1 is SGHTA and CDR2 is FQGNSA. This CDR3 contains 13 residues. V lost 7 bases and J lost 0, with 8 bases in between.